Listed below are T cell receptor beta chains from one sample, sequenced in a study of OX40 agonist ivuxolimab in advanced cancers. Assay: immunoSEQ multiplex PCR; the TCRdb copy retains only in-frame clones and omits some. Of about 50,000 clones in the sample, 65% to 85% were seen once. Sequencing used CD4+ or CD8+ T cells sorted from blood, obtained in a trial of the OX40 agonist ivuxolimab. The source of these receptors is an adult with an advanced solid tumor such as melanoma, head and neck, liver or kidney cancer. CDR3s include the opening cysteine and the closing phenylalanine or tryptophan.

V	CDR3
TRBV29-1	CSVTETGAYEQYF
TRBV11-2	CASSHTMTNSRTSSYEQYF
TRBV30	CAWRIQGSGYGYTF
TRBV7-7	CASSLAGDYNEQFF
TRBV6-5	CASSWAGVGAEAFF
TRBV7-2	CASSLRAEQFF
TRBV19	CASSSQGRTRTGELFF
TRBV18	CASSSGGGNYGYTF
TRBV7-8	CASSQIRHVSNQPQHF
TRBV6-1	CASMTEGAWAFF
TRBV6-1	CASSAETGSYGYTF
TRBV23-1	CASSHQGLAGGGTDTQYF
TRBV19	CASGRGVNEQYF
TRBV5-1	CASSLAGGQGEAFF
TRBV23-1	CAVRRVGNPGSSANYGYTF
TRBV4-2	CASSQMGGWETQYF
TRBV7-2	CASSLALAGGLNEQFF
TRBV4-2	CASSQREGSSYNSPLHF
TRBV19	CASSITRLAGGNYGYTF
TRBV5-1	CASSWDTPPYTF
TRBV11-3	CASSLGSQTGELFF
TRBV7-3	CASSLMPNTEAFF
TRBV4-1	CASSRPFSPYNEQFF
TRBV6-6	CASSTPMHYYNEQFF
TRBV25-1	CASSVGSAEAFF
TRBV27	CASSWGRGPYEQYF
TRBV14	CASSQVGGLSEKLFF
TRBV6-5	CASSYSRLRNTEAFF
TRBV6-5	CASSLGRFNEQFF
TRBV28	CASSSGMYQPQHF
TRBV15	CATSRVGTSWGYTF
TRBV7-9	CASSLYSGSTDTQYF
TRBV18	CASSLDGRFDYTF
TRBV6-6	CASSATGTGPSPLHF
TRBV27	CASSLAPWGGDNEQFF
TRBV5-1	CASSPGTSGTNEQFF
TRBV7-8	CASSSPYGGRVYTDTQYF
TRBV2	CASSAGGGQFRKETQYF
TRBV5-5	CASSSTAGGTQETQYF
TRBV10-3	CAISEPGPGSYEQYF
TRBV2	CASSNQGSTEAFF
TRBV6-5	CASSSGGPNTGELFF
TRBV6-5	CASSYGQWDGYTF
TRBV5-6	CASSRLGGQNTEAFF
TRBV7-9	CASSLAGGVKGTQYF
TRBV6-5	CASSKQGLQNIQYF
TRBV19	CASSAGLNTEAFF
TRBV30	CAWAQGGPHEQYF
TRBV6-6	CASSYSGTQGEKLFF
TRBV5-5	CASSPHPRDPSYNEQFF
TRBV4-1	CASSRETSASSYEQYF
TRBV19	CASSIVGPRRGGRNEQYF